The clone carrying this TCR beta chain was counted once. Its antigen is not known. Germline is not matched at one junction end, which may reflect a read error. Other DNA sequences from this sample encode an identical CDR3 as well. The sample comes from a study of cytomegalovirus exposure and HLA in healthy donors. Broader study findings: Usually a TCR sequence was rare, but some public TCRs were found in many donors. It was only CMV serostatus that was available as immune exposure information.

CDR3 length: 16 amino acids. Per the germline V gene, CDR1 is KGHSH and CDR2 is LQKENI. The PCR contained 60 Vbeta and 13 Jbeta primers. TCRdb's table, derived via immunoSEQ multiplex PCR, lists solely in-frame clones and lacks some. Of 90,000 to 110,000 clones in the sample, over 9.5% were seen once. The sequence was obtained from a man aged 35 to 55 in good health and CMV-seropositive. The chain combines TRBV18 with TRBJ1-1; TRBD1 is a possible D gene (5 bases). The sequenced sample consisted of PBMCs. The CDR3 sequence is CASSPWRGGMGTEAFF. The CDR3 bases are TGTGCCAGCTCACCCTGGCGGGGGGGGATGGGCACTGAAGCTTTTTTT.